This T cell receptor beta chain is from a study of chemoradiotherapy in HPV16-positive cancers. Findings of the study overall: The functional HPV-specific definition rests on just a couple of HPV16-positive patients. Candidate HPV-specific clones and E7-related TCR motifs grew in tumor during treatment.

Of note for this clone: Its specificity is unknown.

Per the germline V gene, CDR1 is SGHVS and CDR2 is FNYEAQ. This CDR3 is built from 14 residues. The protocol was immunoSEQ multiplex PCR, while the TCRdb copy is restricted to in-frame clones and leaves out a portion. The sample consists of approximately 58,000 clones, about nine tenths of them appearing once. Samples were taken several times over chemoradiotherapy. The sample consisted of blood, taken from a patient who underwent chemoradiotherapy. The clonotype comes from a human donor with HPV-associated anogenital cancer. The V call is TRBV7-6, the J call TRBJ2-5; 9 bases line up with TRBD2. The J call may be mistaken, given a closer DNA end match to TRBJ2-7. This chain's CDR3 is CASSLASGRYEQYF. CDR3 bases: TGTGCCAGCAGCTTAGCTAGCGGGAGATACGAGCAGTACTTC.